Listed below are T cell receptor beta chains from one sample, sequenced in a study of siplizumab effects on memory and regulatory T cells. No antigen is known for these receptors. The data were produced by immunoSEQ multiplex PCR, yet TCRdb's version contains in-frame clones alone and is incomplete. The sample shows roughly 18,000 clones, 40% to 55% of them seen only once. Sequenced sample: CFSE-low (dividing) CD4+ T cells sorted from an allogeneic mixed lymphocyte reaction. Every receptor here comes from a human donor in good health; the cells came from an allogeneic mixed lymphocyte reaction. Both conserved end residues are trimmed from each CDR3. Some rows mark clone size as missing; the rest say once, few, many or name a class of expanded clone.

v_call: TRBV18; clone_size: once; cdr3_aa: ASSPGGGETQY
v_call: TRBV6-6; clone_size: NA; cdr3_aa: ARLQHREGAGELF
v_call: TRBV7-2; clone_size: medium-sized; cdr3_aa: ASSLGIDYSPLH
v_call: TRBV21-1; clone_size: NA; cdr3_aa: ASSKEGPPPDLAF
v_call: TRBV7-3; clone_size: few; cdr3_aa: ASSLQQGNEQY
v_call: TRBV15; clone_size: medium-sized; cdr3_aa: ATSRDLVNTEAF
v_call: TRBV5-3; clone_size: few; cdr3_aa: ARGDRSNEKLF
v_call: TRBV9; clone_size: NA; cdr3_aa: ASSVVGTEYNEQF
v_call: TRBV6-5; clone_size: NA; cdr3_aa: ASSYGTENEKLF
v_call: TRBV30; clone_size: medium-sized; cdr3_aa: AWTLLTGTNSPLH
v_call: TRBV19; clone_size: NA; cdr3_aa: ASSTLDGPHYGYT
v_call: TRBV5-1; clone_size: NA; cdr3_aa: ASSYRMNTEAF
v_call: TRBV6-5; clone_size: NA; cdr3_aa: ASRWDSTDTQY
v_call: TRBV29-1; clone_size: NA; cdr3_aa: SDRGYTTEAF
v_call: TRBV19; clone_size: few; cdr3_aa: ASRPGGSTNEKLF
v_call: TRBV7-9; clone_size: medium-sized; cdr3_aa: ASSLEVEREAF
v_call: TRBV10-3; clone_size: NA; cdr3_aa: AISSNPTSSGTDTQY
v_call: TRBV28; clone_size: NA; cdr3_aa: ASSDRDRAAF
v_call: TRBV5-1; clone_size: NA; cdr3_aa: ASSPSGTAYGYT
v_call: TRBV2; clone_size: few; cdr3_aa: ASRDGRYQETQY
v_call: TRBV7-3; clone_size: NA; cdr3_aa: ASSSRQGIEKLF
v_call: TRBV6-6; clone_size: few; cdr3_aa: ASRTRTSGGDEQF